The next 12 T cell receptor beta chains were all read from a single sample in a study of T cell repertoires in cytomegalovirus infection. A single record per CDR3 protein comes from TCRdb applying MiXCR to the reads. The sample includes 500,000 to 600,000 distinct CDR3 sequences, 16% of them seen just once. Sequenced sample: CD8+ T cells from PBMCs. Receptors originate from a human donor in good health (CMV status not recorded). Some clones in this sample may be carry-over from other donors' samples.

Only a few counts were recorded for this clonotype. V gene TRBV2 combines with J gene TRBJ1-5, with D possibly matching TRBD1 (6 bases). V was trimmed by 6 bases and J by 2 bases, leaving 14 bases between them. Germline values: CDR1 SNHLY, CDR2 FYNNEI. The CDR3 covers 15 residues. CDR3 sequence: CASRHRDGGNQPQHF. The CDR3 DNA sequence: TGTGCCAGCAGACACAGGGATGGGGGCAATCAGCCCCAGCATTTT. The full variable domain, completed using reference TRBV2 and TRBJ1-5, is EPEVTQTPSHQVTQMGQEVILRCVPISNHLYFYWYRQILGQKVEFLVSFYNNEISEKSEIFDDQFSVERPDGSNFTLKIRSTKLEDSAMYFCASRHRDGGNQPQHFGDGTRLSIL.

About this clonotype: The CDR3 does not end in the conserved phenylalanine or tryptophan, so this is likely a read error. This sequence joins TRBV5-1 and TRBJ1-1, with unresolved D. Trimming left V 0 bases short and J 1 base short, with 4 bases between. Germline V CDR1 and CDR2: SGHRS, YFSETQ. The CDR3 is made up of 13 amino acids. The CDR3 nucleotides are TGCGCCAGCAGCTTGGGTAAGAACACTGAAGCTTTCTTA. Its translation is CASSLGKNTEAFL.

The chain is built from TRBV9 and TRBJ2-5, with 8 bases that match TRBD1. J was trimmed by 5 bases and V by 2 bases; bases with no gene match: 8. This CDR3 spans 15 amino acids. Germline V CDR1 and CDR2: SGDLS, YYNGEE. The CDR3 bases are TGTGCCAGCAGCGTCGGACAGGGTAACGTGGAGACCCAGTACTTC. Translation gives CASSVGQGNVETQYF.

CDR3 nucleotide sequence: TGTGCCAGCAGCCAAGATGAGGTAGGGGAAGAACAGTTTCGTGGCTACACCTTC. Protein: CASSQDEVGEEQFRGYTF. The chain recombines TRBV14 with TRBJ1-2; D is perhaps TRBD1 (5 bases). The V gene's germline CDR1 is SGHDN and CDR2 FVKESK. CDR3 length: 18 amino acids. The V gene lost 0 bases and the J gene lost 7 bases, with 24 bases spanning the gap.

The CDR3 sequence: CASSQNPSSGRWGNEQFF. DNA of the CDR3: TGCGCCAGCAGCCAGAACCCGTCTAGCGGGAGGTGGGGTAATGAGCAGTTCTTC. The chain recombines TRBV5-1 with TRBJ2-1; 11 bases map to TRBD2. CDR1 and CDR2 from the germline V gene are SGHRS and YFSETQ. CDR3 length: 18 residues. V shed 4 bases, J shed 7 bases, and the junction held 16 bases outside the gene matches.

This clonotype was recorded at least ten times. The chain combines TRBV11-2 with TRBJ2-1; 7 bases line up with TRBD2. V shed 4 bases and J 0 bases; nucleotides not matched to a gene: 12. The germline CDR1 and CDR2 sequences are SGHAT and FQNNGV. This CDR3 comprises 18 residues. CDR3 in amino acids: CASSYRFGGSDSYNEQFF. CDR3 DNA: TGTGCCAGCAGCTACAGATTTGGCGGGAGTGACTCCTACAATGAGCAGTTCTTC. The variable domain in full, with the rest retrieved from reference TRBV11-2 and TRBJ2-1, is EAGVAQSPRYKIIEKRQSVAFWCNPISGHATLYWYQQILGQGPKLLIQFQNNGVVDDSQLPKDRFSAERLKGVDSTLKIQPAKLEDSAVYLCASSYRFGGSDSYNEQFFGPGTRLTVL.

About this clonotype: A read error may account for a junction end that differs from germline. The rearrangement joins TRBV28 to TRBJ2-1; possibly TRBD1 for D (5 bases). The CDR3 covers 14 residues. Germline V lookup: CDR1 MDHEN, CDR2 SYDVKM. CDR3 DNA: TGTGCAAGCAGTTTAGTGGTGGTAGGGGATGAGCAGTTCTTC. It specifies CASSLVVVGDEQFF.

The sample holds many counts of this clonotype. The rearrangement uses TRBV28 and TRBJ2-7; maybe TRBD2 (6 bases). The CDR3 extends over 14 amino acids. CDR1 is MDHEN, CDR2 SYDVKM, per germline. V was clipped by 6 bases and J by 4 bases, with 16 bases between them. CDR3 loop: CASSPSGEAYEQYF. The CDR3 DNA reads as TGTGCCAGCAGCCCATCGGGGGAGGCGTACGAGCAGTACTTC.

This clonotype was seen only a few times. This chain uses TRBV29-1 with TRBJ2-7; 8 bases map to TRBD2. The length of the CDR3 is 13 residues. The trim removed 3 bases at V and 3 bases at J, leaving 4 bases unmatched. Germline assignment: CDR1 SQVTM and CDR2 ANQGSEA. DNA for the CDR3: TGCAGCGTTGAGCCCGCGGGGGGCTACGAGCAGTACTTC. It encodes CSVEPAGGYEQYF.

The CDR3: CATSYRANQPQHF. The DNA of the CDR3 is TGTGCCACCAGCTACCGCGCAAATCAGCCCCAGCATTTT. This chain connects TRBV24-1 to TRBJ1-5; D call uncertain. CDR1 is KGHDR and CDR2 is SFDVKD in the germline V gene. V lost 7 bases and J 4 bases, leaving 10 bases between the germline ends. CDR3 length: 13 residues.

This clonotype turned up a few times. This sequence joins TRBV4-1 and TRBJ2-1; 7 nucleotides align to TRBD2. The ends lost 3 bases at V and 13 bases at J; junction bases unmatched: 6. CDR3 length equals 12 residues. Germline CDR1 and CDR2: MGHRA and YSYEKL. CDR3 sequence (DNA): TGCGCCAGCAGCCAGGGGGGGGATCCTCAGTTCTTC. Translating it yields CASSQGGDPQFF.

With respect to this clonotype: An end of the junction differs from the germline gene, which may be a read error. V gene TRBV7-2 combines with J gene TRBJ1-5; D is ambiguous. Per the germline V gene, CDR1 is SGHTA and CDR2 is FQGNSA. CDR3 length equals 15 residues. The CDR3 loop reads CARSLFRTPAQPQHF. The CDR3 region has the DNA TGTGCCAGAAGCTTATTCAGGACTCCGGCTCAGCCCCAGCATTTT.